Given below is one T cell receptor beta chain in context. The antigen this receptor binds is unknown. Base quality data are lacking; no much larger clone is found one base away. TCRbeta CDR3 regions were amplified from genomic DNA by means of the immunoSEQ Assay, a bias-controlled multiplex PCR. The authors processed their data as follows. The number of nucleated cells in each sample was estimated by amplification of reference gene primers within the assay. To quantify the absolute abundance of each unique TCRbeta CDR3 rearrangement, sequence reads were collapsed and filtered. For each sample, productive Simpson clonality was calculated as the square root of Simpson's diversity index over productive rearrangements. This is the immuneACCESS table as TCRdb keeps it, with only in-frame sequences that have V and J called. A part of the clones is gone; compared with another copy, unresolved V genes explain less than half, and the rest is unexplained. The V and J calls and clone size were taken over from that table, and D and trimming were inferred from the DNA. Within this sample are around 260,000 clones, with 86% of them counted one time only. Less than 3% of the sample is taken by the ten largest.

The source of the sample is a study of blood T cell repertoires in COVID-19 (dated by TCRdb to 2020 to 2021). Study-wide context: Collaborator samples came from the United States, Italy and Spain and covered acute and convalescent phases of COVID-19. The prospective study material was composed of cDNA or gDNA derived from T cells, B-cell-depleted T cells, or PBMCs. Deeply sampled blood TCRbeta repertoires from subjects exposed to, actively infected with, or recovered from COVID-19 were included in the dataset. A freely available public database, intended as a resource for researchers studying the immune response to SARS-CoV-2, is where the repertoires were released. The samples were drawn from two sources: the first 160 participants of the ongoing ImmuneRACE study, and fewer than 1,500 subjects contributed by 6 global collaborators. The sample metadata nearly always contained a de-identified subject ID, COVID-19 status, age in years and sex. Where available, HLA class I and class II types were taken from metadata supplied by the sample provider and were not determined by assay-based typing. Findings and caveats that apply to the study as a whole: Clinical and demographic metadata were provided uncurated, with the amount varying by source and participant.

Trimming at the junction amounts to 1 base on V and 0 bases on J, and the germline ends lie 11 bases apart. Inclusive of the bounding cysteine and phenylalanine, the CDR3 is 16 residues long. Left in the record is the CDR3 DNA by itself, 48 bases read in frame from the first base. In the germline V gene (reference sequence), CDR1 corresponds to LGHDT and CDR2 to YNNKEL. Collaborating institutions collected whole blood in K2EDTA tubes following their own protocols. For TCRbeta analysis, collaborators shipped samples as frozen whole blood, isolated PBMCs, or DNA extracted from either of those sample types.

Sequencing input: peripheral blood. The clonotype was recovered from a woman between 25 and 40 years old with active or convalescent COVID-19. The chain uses TRBV3-1 (or the pseudogene TRBV3-2) and TRBJ2-3, and TRBD1 may be the D gene, going by 5 matching bases. The nucleotide sequence reads as follows: TGTGCCAGCAGCCAAGGGGCTAGGGGTAGCACAGATACGCAGTATTTT. Protein translation: CASSQGARGSTDTQYF.